This T cell receptor beta chain was captured in a study of graft-versus-host responses after intestinal transplantation. The repertoire was sequenced with immunoSEQ multiplex PCR; TCRdb's copy has only in-frame clones and lacks some. The sample carries some 41,000 clones, over 85% recorded once. Trimming removed 3 bases from V and 2 bases from J; junction bases left unmatched: 7. CDR1 is KGHSH and CDR2 is LQKENI in the germline V gene. The CDR3 has 17 residues. The receptor was isolated from a human patient who received an intestinal transplant, so some T cells may come from the graft donor. Sample: PBMCs, taken 734 days after intestinal transplantation. V is TRBV18 and J is TRBJ2-1; 10 bases are shared with TRBD2. The CDR3 loop is CASSPRASGRTYNEQFF. For the CDR3, the DNA is TGTGCCAGCTCACCGCGGGCTAGCGGGAGAACCTACAATGAGCAGTTCTTC.